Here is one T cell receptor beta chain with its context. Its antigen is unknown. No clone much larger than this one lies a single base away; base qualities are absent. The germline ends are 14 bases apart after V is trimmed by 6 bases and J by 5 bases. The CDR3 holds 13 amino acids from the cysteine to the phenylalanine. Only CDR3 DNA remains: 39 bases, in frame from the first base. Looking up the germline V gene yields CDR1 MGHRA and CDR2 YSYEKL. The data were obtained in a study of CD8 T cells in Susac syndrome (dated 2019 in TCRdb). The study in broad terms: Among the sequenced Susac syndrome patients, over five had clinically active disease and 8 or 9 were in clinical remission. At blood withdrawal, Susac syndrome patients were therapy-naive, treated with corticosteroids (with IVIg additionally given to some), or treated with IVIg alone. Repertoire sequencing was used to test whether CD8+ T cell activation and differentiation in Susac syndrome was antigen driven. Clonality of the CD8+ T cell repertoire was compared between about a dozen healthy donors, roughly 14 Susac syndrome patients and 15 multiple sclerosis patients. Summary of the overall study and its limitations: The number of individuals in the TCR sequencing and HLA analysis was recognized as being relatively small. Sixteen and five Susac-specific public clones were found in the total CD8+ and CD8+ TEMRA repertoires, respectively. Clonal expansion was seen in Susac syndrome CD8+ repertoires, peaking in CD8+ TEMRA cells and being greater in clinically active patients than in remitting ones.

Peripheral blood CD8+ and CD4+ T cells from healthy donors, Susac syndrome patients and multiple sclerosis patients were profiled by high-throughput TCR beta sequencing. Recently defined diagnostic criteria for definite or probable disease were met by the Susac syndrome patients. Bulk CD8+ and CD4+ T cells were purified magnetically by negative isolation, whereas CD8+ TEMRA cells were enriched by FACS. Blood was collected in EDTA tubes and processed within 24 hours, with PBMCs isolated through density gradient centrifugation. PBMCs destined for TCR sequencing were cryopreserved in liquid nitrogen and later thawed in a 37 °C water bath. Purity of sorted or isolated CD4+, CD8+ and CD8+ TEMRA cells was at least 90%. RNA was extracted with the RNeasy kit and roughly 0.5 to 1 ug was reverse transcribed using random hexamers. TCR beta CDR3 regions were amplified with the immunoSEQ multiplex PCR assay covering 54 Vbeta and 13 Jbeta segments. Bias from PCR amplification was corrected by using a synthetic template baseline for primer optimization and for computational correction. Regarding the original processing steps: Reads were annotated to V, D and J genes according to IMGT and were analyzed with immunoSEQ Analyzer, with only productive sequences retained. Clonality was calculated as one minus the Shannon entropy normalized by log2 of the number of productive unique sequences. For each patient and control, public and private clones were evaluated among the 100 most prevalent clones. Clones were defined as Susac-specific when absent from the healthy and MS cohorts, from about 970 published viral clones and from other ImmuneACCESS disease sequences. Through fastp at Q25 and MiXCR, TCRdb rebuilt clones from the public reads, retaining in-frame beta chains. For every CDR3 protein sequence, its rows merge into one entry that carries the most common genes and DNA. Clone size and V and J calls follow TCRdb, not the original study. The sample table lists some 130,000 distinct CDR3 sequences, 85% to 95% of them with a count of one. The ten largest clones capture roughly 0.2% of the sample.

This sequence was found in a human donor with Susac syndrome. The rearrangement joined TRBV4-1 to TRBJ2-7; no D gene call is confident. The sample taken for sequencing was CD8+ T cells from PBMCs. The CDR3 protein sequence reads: CASSLRPTNEQYF. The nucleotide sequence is TGCGCCAGCAGTCTTCGACCTACCAACGAGCAGTACTTC.